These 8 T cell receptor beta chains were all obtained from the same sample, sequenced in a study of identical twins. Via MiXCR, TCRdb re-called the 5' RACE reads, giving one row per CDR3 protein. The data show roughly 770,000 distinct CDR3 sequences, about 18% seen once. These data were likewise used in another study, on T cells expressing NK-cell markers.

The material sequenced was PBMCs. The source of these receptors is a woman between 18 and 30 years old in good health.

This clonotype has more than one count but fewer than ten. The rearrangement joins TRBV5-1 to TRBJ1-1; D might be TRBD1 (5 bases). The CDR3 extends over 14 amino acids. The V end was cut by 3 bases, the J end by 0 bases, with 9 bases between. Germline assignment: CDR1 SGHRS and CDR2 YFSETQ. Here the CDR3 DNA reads TGCGCCAGCAGCTGGGGGGGAATGAACACTGAAGCTTTCTTT. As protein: CASSWGGMNTEAFF.

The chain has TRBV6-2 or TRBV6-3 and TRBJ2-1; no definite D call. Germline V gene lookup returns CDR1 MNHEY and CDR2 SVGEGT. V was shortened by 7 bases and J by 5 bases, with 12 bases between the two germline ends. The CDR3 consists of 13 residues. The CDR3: CASISSFDNEQFF. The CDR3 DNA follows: TGTGCCAGCATCTCTAGTTTCGACAATGAGCAGTTCTTC.

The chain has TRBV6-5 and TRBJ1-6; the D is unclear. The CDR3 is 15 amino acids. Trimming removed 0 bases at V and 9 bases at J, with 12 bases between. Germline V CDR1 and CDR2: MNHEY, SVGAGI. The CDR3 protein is CASSYSRAKGSPLHF. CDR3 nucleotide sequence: TGTGCCAGCAGTTACTCGCGGGCTAAGGGTTCACCCCTCCACTTT.

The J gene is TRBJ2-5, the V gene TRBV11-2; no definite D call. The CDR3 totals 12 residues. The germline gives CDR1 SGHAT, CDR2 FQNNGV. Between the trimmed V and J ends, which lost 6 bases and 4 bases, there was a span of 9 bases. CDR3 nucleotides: TGTGCCAGCAGGATGAATCCAGAGACCCAGTACTTC. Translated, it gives CASRMNPETQYF.

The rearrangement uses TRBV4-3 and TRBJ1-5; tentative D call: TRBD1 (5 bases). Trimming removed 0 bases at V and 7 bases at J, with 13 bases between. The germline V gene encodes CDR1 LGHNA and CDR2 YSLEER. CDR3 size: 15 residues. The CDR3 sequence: CASSQERGEGQPQHF. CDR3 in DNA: TGCGCCAGCAGCCAAGAGAGAGGGGAAGGCCAGCCCCAGCATTTT.

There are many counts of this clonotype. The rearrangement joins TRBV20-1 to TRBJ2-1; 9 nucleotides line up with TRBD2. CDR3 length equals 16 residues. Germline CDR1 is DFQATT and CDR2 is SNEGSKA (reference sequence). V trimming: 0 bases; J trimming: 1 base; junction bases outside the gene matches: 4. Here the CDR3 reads CSARDRLAGSYNEQFF. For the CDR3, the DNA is TGCAGTGCTAGAGATCGGCTAGCGGGGTCCTACAATGAGCAGTTCTTC.

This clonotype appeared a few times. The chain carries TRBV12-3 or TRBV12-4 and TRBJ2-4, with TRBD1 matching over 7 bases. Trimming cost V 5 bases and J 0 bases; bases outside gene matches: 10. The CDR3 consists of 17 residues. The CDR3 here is CASSATGTDLAKNIQYF. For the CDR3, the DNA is TGTGCCAGCAGTGCGACCGGGACAGACCTAGCCAAAAACATTCAGTACTTC.

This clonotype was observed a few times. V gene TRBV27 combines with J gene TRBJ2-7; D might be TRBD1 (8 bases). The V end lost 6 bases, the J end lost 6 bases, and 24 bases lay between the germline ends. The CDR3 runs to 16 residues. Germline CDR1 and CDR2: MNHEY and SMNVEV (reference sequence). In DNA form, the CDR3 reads TGTGCCAGCAGACCCGCCGGCACAGGGGGGGGAAGCGAGCAGTACTTC. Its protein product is CASRPAGTGGGSEQYF.